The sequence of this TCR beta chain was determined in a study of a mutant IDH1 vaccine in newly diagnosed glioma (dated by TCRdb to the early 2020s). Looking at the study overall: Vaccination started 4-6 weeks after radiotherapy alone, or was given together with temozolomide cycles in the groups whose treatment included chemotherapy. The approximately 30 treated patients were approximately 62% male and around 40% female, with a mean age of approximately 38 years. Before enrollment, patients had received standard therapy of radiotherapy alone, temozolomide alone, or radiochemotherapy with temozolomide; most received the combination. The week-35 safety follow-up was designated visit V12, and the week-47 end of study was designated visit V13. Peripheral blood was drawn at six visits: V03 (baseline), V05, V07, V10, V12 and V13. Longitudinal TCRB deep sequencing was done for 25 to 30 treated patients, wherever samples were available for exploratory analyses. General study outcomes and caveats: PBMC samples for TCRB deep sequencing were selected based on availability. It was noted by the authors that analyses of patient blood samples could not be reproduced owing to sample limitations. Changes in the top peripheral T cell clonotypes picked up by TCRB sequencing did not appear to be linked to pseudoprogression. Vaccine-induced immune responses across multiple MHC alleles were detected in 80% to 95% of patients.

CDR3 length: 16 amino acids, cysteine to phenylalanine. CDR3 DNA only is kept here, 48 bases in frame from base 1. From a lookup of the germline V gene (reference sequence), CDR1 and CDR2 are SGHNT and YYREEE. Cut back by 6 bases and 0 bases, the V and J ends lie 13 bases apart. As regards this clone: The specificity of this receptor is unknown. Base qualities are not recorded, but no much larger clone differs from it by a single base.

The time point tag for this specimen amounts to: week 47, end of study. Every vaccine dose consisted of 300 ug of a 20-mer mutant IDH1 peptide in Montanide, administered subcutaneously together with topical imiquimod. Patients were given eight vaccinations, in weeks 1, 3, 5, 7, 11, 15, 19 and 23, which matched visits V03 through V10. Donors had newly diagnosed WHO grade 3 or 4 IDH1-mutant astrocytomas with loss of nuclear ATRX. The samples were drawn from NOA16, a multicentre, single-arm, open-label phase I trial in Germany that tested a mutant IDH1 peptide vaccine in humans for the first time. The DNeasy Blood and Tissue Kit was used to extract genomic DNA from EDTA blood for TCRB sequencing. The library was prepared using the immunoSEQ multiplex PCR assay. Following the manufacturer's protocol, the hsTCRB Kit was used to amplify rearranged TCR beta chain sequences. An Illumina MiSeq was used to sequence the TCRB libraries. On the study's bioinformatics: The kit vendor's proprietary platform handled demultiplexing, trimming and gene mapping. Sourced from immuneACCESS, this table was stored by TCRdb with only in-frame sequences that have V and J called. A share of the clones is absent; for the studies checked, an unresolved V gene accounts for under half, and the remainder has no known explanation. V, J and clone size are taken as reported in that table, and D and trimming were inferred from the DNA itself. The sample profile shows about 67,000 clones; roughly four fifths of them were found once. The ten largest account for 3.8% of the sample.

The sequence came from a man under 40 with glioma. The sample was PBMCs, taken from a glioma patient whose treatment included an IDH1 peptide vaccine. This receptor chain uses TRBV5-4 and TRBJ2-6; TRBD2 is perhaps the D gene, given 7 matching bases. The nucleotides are TGTGCCAGCAACCCCCGGGGGGCCTCTGGGGCCAACGTCCTGACTTTC. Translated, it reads CASNPRGASGANVLTF.